The clone carrying this T cell receptor beta chain was detected many times. Its antigen is unknown. The sample belongs to a study of CD8+CD57+ T cells in acquired aplastic anemia. Study in general: DNA from sorted CD4+ and CD8+ cells averaged roughly 3.4 ug.

Genomic DNA constituted the template upon which TCR beta VDJ and CDR3 profiling was performed. TCRdb ran MiXCR on the reads and lists one entry per CDR3 protein. The sample has approximately 95,000 distinct CDR3 sequences, around 68% seen once. In patients chosen for sequencing, flow cytometry had shown CD8+CD57+ cell expansion. Severe acquired aplastic anemia was the diagnosis recorded for all patients. Study results and limitations: A set of about 30 CD8+ CDR3 sequences was shared between patients and controls, and these sequences appeared highly expressed in patients. CD8+ Simpson's diversity in patients was not significantly different from that in controls.

The CDR3 loop spans 16 amino acids. Germline CDR1 SGHRS, CDR2 YFSETQ. Trimming shortened V by 1 base and J by 3 bases, and 16 bases separated the two germline ends. This TCR was recovered from a human donor with aplastic anemia. The sequenced sample consisted of sorted CD4+, CD8+, or CD8+CD57+ T cells (not recorded which) from PBMCs. The chain carries TRBV5-1 and TRBJ1-1, with D possibly TRBD1 on 5 matching bases. CDR3 in amino acids: CASSLSGDFEDTEAFF. The CDR3 DNA reads TGCGCCAGCAGCTTGTCGGGGGATTTCGAAGACACTGAAGCTTTCTTT.